This T cell receptor beta chain is drawn from a study of T cell repertoires in cytomegalovirus infection. About the research overall: Through public TCR beta signatures, both CMV infection and matching HLA type were indicated. Study observations and caveats: CMV-specific TCR beta clonotypes restricted by HLA-C dominated the ex vivo response. Summed public TCR beta family frequency identified CMV carriers bearing the relevant HLA.

The germline V gene has CDR1 LNHDA and CDR2 SQIVND (reference sequence). The CDR3 totals 15 residues. The ends were cut back, 4 bases at V and 2 bases at J, with 11 bases in the middle. This clonotype was seen more than once but under ten times. Its cognate antigen is unknown. TCRdb reprocessed the reads via MiXCR and lists one record per CDR3 protein. The sample lists about 100,000 distinct CDR3 sequences; more than 20% were seen once. The chain carries TRBV19 and TRBJ1-4; D unresolved. The receptor's source is a human donor in good health (CMV status not recorded). Some clones in this sample may be carry-over from other donors' samples. The material sequenced was CD8+ T cells from PBMCs. For the CDR3, the DNA is TGTGCCAGTAGTACCGACGGAAACACTAATGAAAAACTGTTTTTT. It yields the protein CASSTDGNTNEKLFF.